These 9 T cell receptor beta chains were all obtained from the same sample, sequenced in a study of response to subunit inactivated influenza vaccine. Via MiXCR, TCRdb re-called the RT-PCR reads, giving one row per CDR3 protein. Of under 950,000 distinct CDR3 sequences in the sample, around 20% were seen once. The source material was PBMCs from blood, sampled around 5 days after vaccination. The receptors were gathered from a man between 50 and 59 years old who received an inactivated influenza vaccine.

This clonotype occurred a few times. V usage is TRBV27 and J usage is TRBJ2-2, with 7 nucleotides matching TRBD2. V dropped 7 bases and J dropped 6; count of bases not matched to a gene: 5. Germline V gene data show CDR1 as MNHEY and CDR2 as SMNVEV (reference sequence). This CDR3 has 13 amino acids. As DNA, the CDR3 is TGTGCCAGCACCGAACTAGCGCCCGGGGAGCTGTTTTTT. Residues: CASTELAPGELFF.

This clonotype turned up a few times. The chain combines TRBV5-4 with TRBJ1-1; D gene unclear. The ends were cut back, 4 bases at V and 7 bases at J, with 11 bases in the middle. The length of the CDR3 is 12 residues. CDR1 and CDR2 from the germline V gene are SGHNT and YYREEE (reference sequence). The CDR3 DNA reads as TGTGCCAGCAGCAGCCCGGGTGGTGAAGCTTTCTTT. Translating gives CASSSPGGEAFF.

This clonotype was recorded a few times. V and J are TRBV5-6 and TRBJ2-3; 9 bases fit TRBD2. V was pared by 1 base and J by 3 bases, with 6 bases of the junction left unmatched. The CDR3 is made up of 16 amino acids. CDR1 SGHDT and CDR2 YYEEEE come from the germline V gene. The CDR3 region has the DNA TGTGCCAGCAGCTTGAGTCTTAGCGGGAGTACAGATACGCAGTATTTT. Protein: CASSLSLSGSTDTQYF.

This clonotype was picked up a small number of times. The V and J genes are TRBV12-3 or TRBV12-4 and TRBJ2-5, with D perhaps matching TRBD1 (5 bases). Trimming took off 6 bases at V and 9 bases at J, with 17 bases between the two ends. The CDR3 spans 13 residues. The chain's CDR3 is CASRETVGLAQYF. The CDR3 DNA follows: TGTGCCAGCAGGGAGACAGTGGGTCTGGCCCAGTACTTC.

This clonotype was recorded a few times. This chain connects TRBV29-1 to TRBJ2-1, with TRBD2 matching 7 bases. The CDR3 totals 13 residues. The V and J ends lost 3 bases and 3 bases, in that order; junction bases with no gene match: 2. Germline CDR1 is SQVTM and CDR2 is ANQGSEA. The DNA for the CDR3 is TGCAGCGTTGACGCGGGGGTCTACAATGAGCAGTTCTTC. It encodes CSVDAGVYNEQFF.

This clonotype was counted only a few times. V is TRBV28 and J is TRBJ2-1, with 9 nucleotides matching TRBD2. Losses at the gene ends were 5 bases for V and 4 bases for J; bases not matched to a gene: 12. The germline CDR1 and CDR2 sequences are MDHEN and SYDVKM. This CDR3 contains 17 residues. The CDR3 reads CASSTSWGGGGYNEQFF. The CDR3 nucleotides are TGTGCCAGCAGTACCTCCTGGGGCGGGGGGGGATACAATGAGCAGTTCTTC.

In this sample, this clonotype turned up a few times. The rearrangement uses TRBV25-1 and TRBJ2-1; tentatively, D is TRBD1 or TRBD2 (5 bases each). The CDR3 covers 14 residues. Trimming removed 1 base from V and 8 bases from J, with 12 bases in between. Germline CDR1 MGHDK, CDR2 SYGVNS. The CDR3 region is CASSESRRGHEQFF. The CDR3 bases are TGTGCCAGCAGTGAATCGCGTCGGGGACATGAGCAGTTCTTC.

This clonotype was observed a few times. This rearrangement joins TRBV7-2 to TRBJ2-5, with unresolved D. This CDR3 spans 13 amino acids. Germline V lookup: CDR1 SGHTA, CDR2 FQGNSA. The ends were cut back, 0 bases at V and 9 bases at J, with 11 bases in the middle. DNA of the CDR3: TGTGCCAGCAGCTTAGCGTCAGTGCGTTCCCAGTACTTC. Amino acid sequence: CASSLASVRSQYF.

This chain uses TRBV9 with TRBJ2-7, with D perhaps TRBD1 or TRBD2 (5 bases each). The V and J ends lost 3 bases and 2 bases respectively, with 12 bases between them. CDR1 is SGDLS and CDR2 is YYNGEE in the germline V gene. The CDR3 spans 14 residues. CDR3 sequence reads: CASSGKPGPYEQYF. For the CDR3, the DNA is TGTGCCAGCAGCGGAAAACCGGGACCCTACGAGCAGTACTTC.